This entry lists 31 T cell receptor beta chains sequenced from one sample in a study of cytomegalovirus exposure and HLA in healthy donors. Repertoires were generated with immunoSEQ multiplex PCR, while TCRdb's copy carries only in-frame clones and drops some. Seen here are approximately 150,000 clones, 91% observed once, and the top ten hold around 0.7%. What was sequenced was PBMCs. The origin of the receptors is a man aged 18 to 29 in good health and CMV-seronegative.

The chain is built from TRBV5-4 and TRBJ1-1, with TRBD1 matching over 9 bases. The CDR3 covers 14 residues. The germline V gene encodes CDR1 SGHNT and CDR2 YYREEE (reference sequence). The trim removed 2 bases at V and 6 bases at J, leaving 5 bases unmatched. CDR3 in DNA: TGTGCCAGCAGCTTATGGGACAGGGTATCTGAAGCTTTCTTT. Amino acids: CASSLWDRVSEAFF.

CDR3 residues: CASRTGRGGNQPQHF. Here the CDR3 DNA reads TGTGCCAGTAGGACAGGACGGGGAGGCAATCAGCCCCAGCATTTT. V is TRBV19 and J is TRBJ1-5; the D gene is possibly TRBD1 (6 bases). This CDR3 has 15 amino acids. V lost 6 bases, J lost 2 bases, and 14 bases lay in between. CDR1 LNHDA and CDR2 SQIVND come from the germline V gene (reference sequence).

The CDR3 loop is CASSNQGGPGETQYF. The CDR3 region has the DNA TGTGCCAGCAGCAACCAGGGGGGTCCGGGGGAGACCCAGTACTTC. The chain couples TRBV9 to TRBJ2-5; D might be TRBD1 (7 bases). Trimming removed 4 bases from V and 5 bases from J, with 18 bases in between. Germline CDR1 SGDLS, CDR2 YYNGEE. CDR3 size: 15 residues.

The chain is built from TRBV5-6 and TRBJ2-5; the match to TRBD1 covers 10 bases. The CDR3 length is 14 residues. V lost 5 bases and J lost 4; bases outside the gene matches: 5. Germline V gives CDR1 SGHDT, CDR2 YYEEEE. CDR3 coding DNA: TGTGCCAGCAGTCCGCGGACAGGGGGAGAGACCCAGTACTTC. The encoded protein is CASSPRTGGETQYF.

The V and J genes are TRBV27 and TRBJ2-5; D is possibly TRBD2 (7 bases). The J call may be mistaken, given a closer DNA end match to TRBJ2-7. Germline V gene lookup returns CDR1 MNHEY and CDR2 SMNVEV (reference sequence). The CDR3 contains 19 residues. CDR3 region: CASSPSARGGVQRLDEQYF. CDR3 sequence (DNA): TGTGCCAGCAGTCCTTCCGCCAGGGGAGGGGTCCAGAGGTTGGACGAGCAGTACTTC.

The rearrangement links TRBV29-1 to TRBJ2-1; TRBD1 aligns across 10 bases. The CDR3 runs 22 residues. The junction had 21 bases not matched to a gene; V was cut back by 1 base and J by 0 bases. CDR1 is SQVTM and CDR2 is ANQGSEA in the germline V gene. CDR3 region: CSVEGLFASEGTGAYSYNEQFF. The CDR3 nucleotides are TGCAGCGTTGAAGGATTGTTCGCGTCCGAAGGGACAGGGGCCTACTCCTACAATGAGCAGTTCTTC.

The genes are TRBV27 and TRBJ1-2, with 7 bases identical to TRBD1. J gave up 2 bases and V 4 bases, and 10 bases lay outside the gene matches. Germline CDR1 reads MNHEY; CDR2 reads SMNVEV (reference sequence). There are 16 residues in the CDR3. Here the CDR3 reads CASSSYRQGYNYGYTF. For the CDR3, the DNA is TGTGCCAGCAGTTCCTACCGACAGGGATACAACTATGGCTACACCTTC.

The chain combines TRBV19 with TRBJ1-5; maybe TRBD1 (5 bases). V gave up 3 bases and J gave up 4 bases, with 16 bases separating them. CDR1 is LNHDA, CDR2 SQIVND, per germline (reference sequence). CDR3 length: 16 residues. The chain's CDR3 is CASSMQGSQFNQPQHF. CDR3 nucleotides: TGTGCCAGTAGTATGCAGGGTTCCCAGTTTAATCAGCCCCAGCATTTT.

The chain has TRBV6-6 and TRBJ1-1; no reliable D call. The germline CDR1 and CDR2 sequences are MNHNY and SVGAGI (reference sequence). There are 15 residues in the CDR3. V gave up 0 bases and J gave up 0 bases, with 8 bases separating them. In DNA, the CDR3 is TGTGCCAGCAGTTACTCTGACTACTTGAACACTGAAGCTTTCTTT. Residues: CASSYSDYLNTEAFF.

V is TRBV14 and J is TRBJ1-1, with D perhaps TRBD1 (6 bases). The CDR3 has 16 amino acids. Germline-derived CDR1 and CDR2 are SGHDN and FVKESK. V was pared by 8 bases and J by 1 base, with 20 bases between. The DNA for the CDR3 is TGTGCCAGCGCCCCATGGGGTATACAGGGGAACACTGAAGCTTTCTTT. This gives the protein CASAPWGIQGNTEAFF.

V and J are TRBV6-4 and TRBJ2-7; a weak D match, TRBD2 (6 bases). The V gene lost 6 bases and the J gene lost 2 bases, with 20 bases spanning the gap. Per germline, CDR1 MRHNA and CDR2 SNTAGT. The CDR3 runs to 16 residues. CDR3 nucleotide sequence: TGTGCCAGCAGGGGTAGGGACTTCCAACCGACCTACGAGCAGTACGTC. Translated: CASRGRDFQPTYEQYV.

The chain couples TRBV5-6 to TRBJ2-7, with D perhaps matching TRBD1 (5 bases). CDR3 size: 15 residues. Trimming cost V 1 base and J 4 bases, with 15 bases left between them. The germline V gene encodes CDR1 SGHDT and CDR2 YYEEEE. DNA for the CDR3: TGTGCCAGCAGCTTGAATTCGCAGGGTAGGTACGAGCAGTACGTC. As protein: CASSLNSQGRYEQYV.

This chain's CDR3 is CASSAPQGLAGRETQYF. The CDR3 bases are TGTGCCAGCAGCGCCCCACAGGGACTAGCGGGGAGAGAGACCCAGTACTTC. This sequence joins TRBV7-2 and TRBJ2-5; 13 bases fit TRBD2. J was trimmed by 4 bases and V by 5 bases; bases with no gene match: 10. Germline CDR1 is SGHTA and CDR2 is FQGNSA. This CDR3 comprises 17 residues. The entire variable domain, with the rest obtained from reference TRBV7-2 and TRBJ2-5, is as follows: GAGVSQSPSNKVTEKGKDVELRCDPISGHTALYWYRQSLGQGLEFLIYFQGNSAPDKSGLPSDRFSAERTGGSVSTLTIQRTQQEDSAVYLCASSAPQGLAGRETQYFGPGTRLLVL.

This clone was counted once. The V call is TRBV11-3, the J call TRBJ2-3; D gene uncertain. Germline CDR1 SGHNT, CDR2 YENEEA. This CDR3 has 14 residues. V shed 7 bases and J shed 3 bases, with 14 bases lying between them. For the CDR3, the DNA is TGTGCCAGCAATCGTCTCCCCGGGACAGATACGCAGTATTTT. Protein sequence: CASNRLPGTDTQYF.

CDR3 DNA: TGTGCCAGCAGTTACTGGGGGACAGAAGCTTTCTTT. It translates to CASSYWGTEAFF. The chain joins TRBV6-6 to TRBJ1-1; possible D gene TRBD1, 6 bases. V was trimmed by 1 base and J by 8 bases, leaving 8 bases between them. This CDR3 has 12 residues. Germline loops: CDR1 MNHNY, CDR2 SVGAGI (reference sequence).

V gene TRBV27 combines with J gene TRBJ1-1, with D unclear. This CDR3 contains 15 residues. Trimming took 4 bases from V and 3 from J, leaving 15 bases between them. Germline V lookup: CDR1 MNHEY, CDR2 SMNVEV (reference sequence). The CDR3 nucleotides read TGTGCCAGCAGTTCACACCGGCCGGGGTACACTGAAGCTTTCTTT. Protein product: CASSSHRPGYTEAFF.

The chain couples TRBV9 to TRBJ1-4; 9 bases map to TRBD1. Trimming took 2 bases from V and 6 from J; bases not matched to a gene: 2. The CDR3 length is 14 residues. The germline CDR1 and CDR2 sequences are SGDLS and YYNGEE. Here the CDR3 reads CASSVWDRDEKLFF. CDR3 DNA: TGTGCCAGCAGCGTTTGGGACAGGGATGAAAAACTGTTTTTT.

V gene TRBV6-5 combines with J gene TRBJ2-7, with D possibly TRBD1 on 6 matching bases. Deletions cut 5 bases from V and 0 bases from J, with 11 bases between. Germline V gives CDR1 MNHEY, CDR2 SVGAGI. There are 14 residues in the CDR3. The CDR3 sequence: CASSRTASSYEQYV. The DNA for the CDR3 is TGTGCCAGCAGTAGGACAGCCAGCTCCTACGAGCAGTACGTC.

This clone was picked up one time. The chain employs TRBV6-1 and TRBJ2-5, with 10 nucleotides matching TRBD1. This CDR3 has 12 residues. The junction had 1 base not matched to a gene; V was cut back by 8 bases and J by 4 bases. Per germline, CDR1 MNHNS and CDR2 SASEGT. CDR3 DNA sequence: TGTGCCAGCGACAGGGGGCTAGAGACCCAGTACTTC. Translation: CASDRGLETQYF.

The rearrangement uses TRBV10-1 and TRBJ1-3; TRBD1 agrees at 7 bases. Germline CDR1 reads WNHNN; CDR2 reads SYGVQD (reference sequence). J gave up 2 bases and V 6 bases, and 7 bases lay outside the gene matches. This CDR3 is 15 amino acids long. The CDR3 reads CASSRDRSPGNTIYF. CDR3 DNA: TGCGCCAGCAGCCGGGACAGATCCCCTGGAAACACCATATATTTT.

The chain employs TRBV5-6 and TRBJ1-2; D is possibly TRBD1 (6 bases). The CDR3 has 14 residues. Germline loops: CDR1 SGHDT, CDR2 YYEEEE. V shed 5 bases and J shed 2 bases, with 13 bases lying between them. The chain's CDR3 is CASRHRGSNYGYTF. Written as DNA, the CDR3 is TGTGCCAGCAGGCATAGGGGGAGCAACTATGGCTACACCTTC.

This chain links TRBV10-2 with TRBJ2-2; 15 nucleotides agree with TRBD2. V trimming: 8 bases; J trimming: 7 bases; junction bases outside the gene matches: 11. The CDR3 runs to 17 residues. Per germline, CDR1 WSHSY and CDR2 SAAADI. CDR3 in amino acids: CASVTGTSGGPGGELFF. CDR3 DNA sequence: TGCGCCAGCGTTACCGGGACTAGCGGGGGGCCGGGCGGGGAGCTGTTTTTT.

The chain recombines TRBV10-3 with TRBJ2-2; 8 bases are shared with TRBD1. The germline CDR1 and CDR2 sequences are ENHRY and SYGVKD. This CDR3 contains 15 residues. The V and J ends lost 8 bases and 3 bases, in that order; junction bases with no gene match: 8. For the CDR3, the DNA is TGTGCCATCCAGGACAGGGTGAGGGACACCGGGGAGCTGTTTTTT. Residues: CAIQDRVRDTGELFF.

The gene calls are TRBV10-3 and TRBJ2-1; a possible D gene is TRBD2 (6 bases). The CDR3 sequence is 15 residues long. Trimming took off 6 bases at V and 5 bases at J, with 17 bases between the two ends. In germline, CDR1 is ENHRY, CDR2 SYGVKD. CDR3 bases: TGTGCCATCAGAGCCACCGGGACTCGCAACAATGAGCAGTTCTTC. It translates to CAIRATGTRNNEQFF.

This clone was detected only once. The rearrangement links TRBV6-5 to TRBJ1-5, with D possibly matching TRBD1 (5 bases). In germline, CDR1 is MNHEY, CDR2 SVGAGI. With 7 bases removed from V and 6 bases from J, the gap between germline ends came to 16 bases. This CDR3 is 14 amino acids long. The CDR3 DNA reads TGTGCCAGCACCCCGGTCCTAAGGGGTCAGCCCCAGCATTTT. Translated: CASTPVLRGQPQHF.

This chain uses TRBV7-8 with TRBJ2-3, with TRBD1 matching 11 bases. CDR1 is SGHVS, CDR2 FQNEAQ, per germline. The CDR3 spans 16 residues. V gave up 5 bases and J gave up 9 bases; unmatched junction bases: 13. CDR3 DNA: TGTGCCAGCAGCGGGGGACAGGGGGGCCCTTTAAAGACGCAGTATTTT. Amino acids: CASSGGQGGPLKTQYF.

This chain connects TRBV18 to TRBJ1-2, with TRBD1 as a possible D gene (5 bases). The length of the CDR3 is 14 residues. Trimming left V 3 bases short and J 7 bases short, with 15 bases between. CDR1 and CDR2 (germline): KGHSH, LQKENI. This CDR3 reads CASSPAGAGGGYTF. The CDR3, as DNA: TGTGCCAGCTCACCGGCGGGCGCCGGGGGTGGCTACACCTTC. Full variable domain (remainder filled in from reference TRBV18 and TRBJ1-2): NAGVMQNPRHLVRRRGQEARLRCSPMKGHSHVYWYRQLPEEGLKFMVYLQKENIIDESGMPKERFSAEFPKEGPSILRIQQVVRGDSAAYFCASSPAGAGGGYTFGSGTRLTVV.

The chain recombines TRBV19 with TRBJ2-5, with a tentative D call TRBD2 (6 bases). The germline V gene has CDR1 LNHDA and CDR2 SQIVND (reference sequence). CDR3 length: 14 residues. Trimming left V 5 bases short and J 5 bases short, with 15 bases between. The CDR3 is CASSPLGEEETQYF. CDR3 sequence (DNA): TGTGCCAGTAGTCCCCTTGGGGAGGAGGAGACCCAGTACTTC.

V usage is TRBV18 and J usage is TRBJ2-3; 10 bases are a match to TRBD2. With V trimmed by 4 bases and J by 5 bases, 6 bases remained unmatched. Germline-derived CDR1 and CDR2 are KGHSH and LQKENI. The CDR3 consists of 15 residues. The CDR3, as DNA: TGTGCCAGCTCACATACGAGACTAGCGGGAGATACGCAGTATTTT. Protein product: CASSHTRLAGDTQYF.

This chain's CDR3 is CASSLSSNYEQYF. In DNA, the CDR3 is TGTGCCAGCAGCTTATCCAGTAACTACGAGCAGTACTTC. V and J are TRBV7-2 and TRBJ2-7; no clear D gene. Trimming removed 2 bases from V and 3 bases from J, with 8 bases in between. Germline V CDR1 and CDR2: SGHTA, FQGNSA. This CDR3 spans 13 amino acids.

The rearrangement joins TRBV5-4 to TRBJ2-3, with TRBD2 as a possible D gene (8 bases). Germline CDR1 is SGHNT and CDR2 is YYREEE (reference sequence). V was cut by 4 bases and J by 5 bases, with 17 bases left in between. The CDR3 has 15 residues. Here the CDR3 reads CASSGGGSGGDTQYF. CDR3 DNA sequence: TGTGCCAGCAGCGGAGGGGGCAGCGGGGGAGATACGCAGTATTTT.